The clone carrying this T cell receptor (beta chain) was counted between two and nine times. Its cognate antigen is unknown. These data belong to a study of cytomegalovirus exposure and HLA in healthy donors. Points from the study as a whole: Relative to equally common others, HLA-associated TCR beta chains showed greater clonal expansion in a later analysis. What TCR beta sequences reportedly achieved was accurate prediction of HLA-A and HLA-B alleles in most subjects. The Asian-associated ancestry cluster reportedly had fewer N-insertions than the approximately 700-donor mean in a later analysis.

It was with 60 Vbeta and 13 Jbeta primers that the PCR ran. Generated by immunoSEQ multiplex PCR, the TCRdb table keeps only in-frame clones and is missing some. The table lists 150,000 to 200,000 clones, approximately 83% of them singletons, with 2.5% to 3.5% in the top ten. This clonotype was obtained from a male donor in good health and CMV-seronegative. The sequenced sample was PBMCs.

The DNA for the CDR3 is TGTGCCAGCAGCTTAGCTCCGGACAGGGGGCGAGAGACCCAGTACTTC. Encoded protein: CASSLAPDRGRETQYF. This chain connects TRBV7-6 to TRBJ2-5; 11 bases match TRBD1. Germline V gives CDR1 SGHVS, CDR2 FNYEAQ. Trimming removed 0 bases from V and 4 bases from J; junction bases left unmatched: 4. This CDR3 has 16 residues. Variable domain in full (rest from reference TRBV7-6 and TRBJ2-5): GAGVSQSPRYKVTKRGQDVALRCDPISGHVSLYWYRQALGQGPEFLTYFNYEAQQDKSGLPNDRFSAERPEGSISTLTIQRTEQRDSAMYRCASSLAPDRGRETQYFGPGTRLLVL.